This T cell receptor (beta chain) was captured by sequencing in a study of T cell changes during pregnancy in multiple sclerosis (dated by TCRdb to between 2017 and 2020). For the study in its entirety: The study examined how the T cell repertoire changed over the course of pregnancy in women with multiple sclerosis.

Inclusive of the bounding cysteine and phenylalanine, the CDR3 is 13 residues long. The only DNA kept is the CDR3, 39 bases in frame from the first base. From the germline V gene, CDR1 is SGHTA and CDR2 is FQGTGA. V is cut by 1 base and J by 6 bases, and the space between the germline ends is 6 bases. Remarks on this clone: Its antigen target is currently unknown. Per-nucleotide qualities are absent, and no much larger clonotype sits a single base away.

Library construction relied on the immunoSEQ multiplex PCR assay. The table comes from immuneACCESS by way of TCRdb, which keeps in-frame sequences with V and J called. Part of the clones is missing from these tables; in studies checked, under half for an unresolved V gene and the rest for unknown reasons. The sample contains around 70,000 clones, around nine tenths of them found a single time. The ten largest clones represent roughly 2% of the sample. The chain links TRBV7-3 with TRBJ2-2; the D segment cannot be called with confidence. This TCR came from a female donor with multiple sclerosis, enrolled in a pregnancy study. The source material was peripheral blood, sampled in the second trimester of pregnancy. The CDR3 region has the sequence CASSLIIAGELFF. The nucleotides are TGTGCCAGCAGCTTAATTATCGCCGGGGAGCTGTTTTTT.